The next 21 T cell receptor beta chains were all read from a single sample in a study of blood T cell repertoires in COVID-19 (dated by TCRdb to about 2020). The library relied on the immunoSEQ multiplex PCR assay. As stored in TCRdb, this immuneACCESS dataset retains in-frame rearrangements with V and J assigned. A fraction of the clones does not appear; measured against another copy, unresolved V genes explain less than half of the discrepancy, and the remainder lacks a known reason. Within this sample are a few hundred thousand clones, with about nine tenths of them counted one time only. Roughly 4.5% of the sample is taken by the ten largest. Sequences were obtained from PBMCs or T cells enriched from blood (not recorded which). The origin of the receptors is a man aged 25-40 years who had recovered from COVID-19.

The chain links TRBV5-8 to TRBJ2-5, with D possibly being TRBD1 (6 bases). Germline V gene data show CDR1 as SGHTS and CDR2 as YDEGEE. V was pared by 2 bases and J by 2 bases, with 16 bases between. CDR3 length equals 16 residues. The CDR3 nucleotides read TGTGCCAGCAGCTTTAGGTCTACAGGGAAGCAAGAGACCCAGTACTTC. Translating gives CASSFRSTGKQETQYF.

The rearrangement uses TRBV2 and TRBJ2-4, with D possibly being TRBD2 (6 bases). V was pared by 5 bases and J by 8 bases, with 10 bases between. The CDR3 extends over 12 amino acids. CDR1 and CDR2 (germline): SNHLY, FYNNEI. CDR3 nucleotides: TGTGCCAGCAGTACGCGGGGAGACATTCAGTACTTC. This translates into CASSTRGDIQYF.

Turning to this clone: Other DNA sequences within the sample encode an identical CDR3. This chain connects TRBV3-1 (or the pseudogene TRBV3-2) to TRBJ1-1; D is perhaps TRBD1 (5 bases). Germline V gene data show CDR1 as LGHDT and CDR2 as YNNKEL (reference sequence). V lost 1 base and J 1 base, leaving 7 bases between the germline ends. This CDR3 has 14 amino acids. CDR3: CASSQGTGNTEAFF. In DNA form, the CDR3 reads TGTGCCAGCAGCCAAGGAACAGGGAACACTGAAGCTTTCTTT.

The chain combines TRBV30 with TRBJ1-4, with D possibly being TRBD1 (5 bases). Germline V gene lookup returns CDR1 GTSNPN and CDR2 SVGIG (reference sequence). This CDR3 has 14 residues. Trimming removed 5 bases at V and 2 bases at J, with 12 bases between. CDR3 residues: CAWERGGTNEKLFF. CDR3 in DNA: TGTGCCTGGGAACGGGGGGGGACTAATGAAAAACTGTTTTTT.

The rearrangement joins TRBV7-9 to TRBJ2-7; 11 bases are a match to TRBD1. Germline CDR1 and CDR2: SEHNR and FQNEAQ (reference sequence). V trimming: 3 bases; J trimming: 2 bases; junction bases outside the gene matches: 9. The CDR3 is made up of 17 amino acids. CDR3 sequence reads: CASSFRDRGSGAYEQYF. Written as DNA, the CDR3 is TGTGCCAGCAGCTTTCGGGACAGGGGGTCGGGCGCCTACGAGCAGTACTTC.

CDR3 in amino acids: CASRSGGAQHYGYTF. In nucleotides, the CDR3 is TGTGCCAGCAGGTCCGGGGGAGCCCAGCACTATGGCTACACCTTC. The chain carries TRBV13 and TRBJ1-2; TRBD1 might be the D (5 bases). Germline values: CDR1 PRHDT, CDR2 FYEKMQ (reference sequence). V was clipped by 6 bases and J by 3 bases, with 17 bases between them. This CDR3 has 15 residues.

The chain recombines TRBV3-1 (or the pseudogene TRBV3-2) with TRBJ1-5, with 7 bases lining up with TRBD1. With V trimmed by 6 bases and J by 2 bases, 7 bases remained unmatched. Germline CDR1 reads LGHDT; CDR2 reads YNNKEL (reference sequence). This CDR3 contains 15 residues. CDR3 nucleotides: TGTGCCAGCAGTAGCAGGGGGAGCGGCAATCAGCCCCAGCATTTT. Residues: CASSSRGSGNQPQHF.

This clone was recorded a few times. The chain links TRBV27 to TRBJ1-1; weak D call: TRBD1 (5 bases). Trimming removed 4 bases from V and 2 bases from J, with 11 bases in between. The CDR3 runs 14 residues. Germline lookup yields CDR1 MNHEY and CDR2 SMNVEV (reference sequence). In nucleotides, the CDR3 is TGTGCCAGCAGTTACACGGGGGGTAACACTGAAGCTTTCTTT. The encoded protein is CASSYTGGNTEAFF.

The CDR3 loop reads CASSYASYEQYF. The DNA for the CDR3 is TGTGCCAGCAGCTATGCTAGCTACGAGCAGTACTTC. The gene calls are TRBV7-9 and TRBJ2-7; D remains unclear. The germline V gene has CDR1 SEHNR and CDR2 FQNEAQ (reference sequence). The CDR3 has 12 amino acids. The V and J ends lost 4 bases and 3 bases respectively, with 7 bases between them. Combining the CDR3 with reference TRBV7-9 and TRBJ2-7 gives the whole variable domain DTGVSQNPRHKITKRGQNVTFRCDPISEHNRLYWYRQTLGQGPEFLTYFQNEAQLEKSRLLSDRFSAERPKGSFSTLEIQRTEQGDSAMYLCASSYASYEQYFGPGTRLTVT.

V and J are TRBV7-9 and TRBJ2-3; 8 bases fit TRBD2. CDR1 SEHNR and CDR2 FQNEAQ come from the germline V gene (reference sequence). V gave up 3 bases and J gave up 6 bases; unmatched junction bases: 14. There are 17 residues in the CDR3. CDR3: CASSLDLAGGVSDTQYF. CDR3 DNA: TGTGCCAGCAGCTTGGACCTGGCGGGGGGAGTATCGGATACGCAGTATTTT.

CDR3 in amino acids: CASSRGGLGGTEAFF. CDR3 DNA: TGTGCCAGCAGCCGCGGGGGGCTTGGCGGCACTGAAGCTTTCTTT. The chain uses TRBV3-1 (or the pseudogene TRBV3-2) and TRBJ1-1, with a tentative D call TRBD1 (6 bases). V was trimmed by 4 bases and J by 4 bases, leaving 16 bases between them. Per germline, CDR1 LGHDT and CDR2 YNNKEL (reference sequence). The CDR3 contains 15 residues.

The chain recombines TRBV20-1 with TRBJ1-1; D gene uncertain. The ends were cut back, 6 bases at V and 5 bases at J, with 10 bases in the middle. CDR3 size: 11 residues. Germline V gene lookup returns CDR1 DFQATT and CDR2 SNEGSKA (reference sequence). DNA of the CDR3: TGCAGTGCCTCTGGTGCGACTGAAGCTTTCTTT. It specifies CSASGATEAFF.

This chain connects TRBV7-9 to TRBJ2-7; D is undetermined. V gave up 5 bases and J gave up 5 bases, with 16 bases separating them. The CDR3 spans 14 residues. CDR1 and CDR2 (germline): SEHNR, FQNEAQ (reference sequence). CDR3 bases: TGTGCCAGCAGCCCGACGATTGGGCGAAACGAGCAGTACTTC. Translating it yields CASSPTIGRNEQYF.

This chain joins TRBV5-1 and TRBJ2-6; D unresolved. The germline gives CDR1 SGHRS, CDR2 YFSETQ. The ends were cut back, 1 base at V and 0 bases at J, with 5 bases in the middle. This CDR3 is 15 amino acids long. The CDR3 reads CASSLFLSGANVLTF. For the CDR3, the DNA is TGCGCCAGCAGCTTGTTTCTCTCTGGGGCCAACGTCCTGACTTTC. The complete variable domain, with remaining parts taken from reference TRBV5-1 and TRBJ2-6, reads KAGVTQTPRYLIKTRGQQVTLSCSPISGHRSVSWYQQTPGQGLQFLFEYFSETQRNKGNFPGRFSGRQFSNSRSEMNVSTLELGDSALYLCASSLFLSGANVLTFGAGSRLTVL.

The chain employs TRBV15 and TRBJ2-4; 8 nucleotides match TRBD2. The CDR3 runs 16 residues. The V and J ends lost 0 bases and 6 bases, in that order; junction bases with no gene match: 7. CDR1 and CDR2 (germline): LNHNV, YYDKDF (reference sequence). CDR3 coding DNA: TGTGCCACCAGCAGAGATCAGAGGGCGGGGGGAAACATTCAGTACTTC. It encodes CATSRDQRAGGNIQYF.

V usage is TRBV29-1 and J usage is TRBJ2-5; possibly TRBD1 for D (6 bases). CDR3 length: 12 amino acids. Germline assignment: CDR1 SQVTM and CDR2 ANQGSEA. Trimming removed 0 bases from V and 9 bases from J, with 11 bases in between. The CDR3 protein is CSVEDSPGAQYF. DNA of the CDR3: TGCAGCGTTGAAGATTCACCAGGGGCCCAGTACTTC.

The chain carries TRBV10-3 and TRBJ1-1, with TRBD1 matching 7 bases. Losses at the gene ends were 6 bases for V and 5 bases for J; bases not matched to a gene: 6. The CDR3 totals 13 residues. CDR1 is ENHRY and CDR2 is SYGVKD in the germline V gene. The DNA for the CDR3 is TGTGCCATCAGGGAACAGGGGTGGACTGAAGCTTTCTTT. Translated, it gives CAIREQGWTEAFF.

V is TRBV30 and J is TRBJ2-3; 8 bases are shared with TRBD1. J was trimmed by 7 bases and V by 7 bases; bases with no gene match: 13. The CDR3 covers 14 residues. Germline lookup yields CDR1 GTSNPN and CDR2 SVGIG (reference sequence). The CDR3: CAFSGTGTRNTQYF. DNA of the CDR3: TGTGCCTTTTCCGGGACAGGAACCAGGAATACGCAGTATTTT.

The V and J genes are TRBV6-4 and TRBJ2-3; 9 nucleotides agree with TRBD1. Trimming at V came to 6 bases and at J to 5 bases, leaving 12 bases not matched to a gene. This CDR3 is 16 amino acids long. Germline lookup yields CDR1 MRHNA and CDR2 SNTAGT. The CDR3 is CASSPTQGAQVDTQYF. As DNA, the CDR3 is TGTGCCAGCAGCCCAACACAGGGGGCGCAGGTAGATACGCAGTATTTT.

The chain joins TRBV7-9 to TRBJ2-2; 10 nucleotides line up with TRBD2. The CDR3 covers 16 residues. Germline V CDR1 and CDR2: SEHNR, FQNEAQ (reference sequence). After removal of 6 bases from V and 2 bases from J, the junction contained 6 bases not matched to a gene. The CDR3 DNA reads as TGTGCCAGCAGGAGCTGGACTAGCGGTAACACCGGGGAGCTGTTTTTT. This encodes CASRSWTSGNTGELFF.

V usage is TRBV6-6 and J usage is TRBJ1-1; D may be TRBD1 (6 bases). Germline CDR1 reads MNHNY; CDR2 reads SVGAGI (reference sequence). The ends were cut back, 7 bases at V and 1 base at J, with 10 bases in the middle. The CDR3 is made up of 13 amino acids. CDR3 residues: CASNDRRNTEAFF. CDR3 nucleotide sequence: TGTGCCAGCAACGACAGGAGGAACACTGAAGCTTTCTTT.